This T cell receptor (beta chain) was sequenced for a study of blood T cell repertoires in COVID-19 (dated by TCRdb to 2020 to 2021). As for the study more broadly: Samples from collaborators originated in the United States, Italy and Spain and spanned both the acute and convalescent phases of COVID-19. The prospective study material was composed of cDNA or gDNA derived from T cells, B-cell-depleted T cells, or PBMCs. Deeply sampled blood TCRbeta repertoires from subjects exposed to, actively infected with, or recovered from COVID-19 were included in the dataset. The repertoires were released in a freely available public database meant as a resource for research on the immune response to SARS-CoV-2. Samples were obtained from the ongoing ImmuneRACE study (first 160 participants) and from some 1,300 subjects provided by 6 global collaborators. The sample metadata nearly always contained a de-identified subject ID, COVID-19 status, age in years and sex. Where available, HLA class I and class II types were obtained from metadata supplied by the sample provider rather than from assay-based typing. Results the study describes overall, beyond this receptor: Clinical and demographic metadata were provided uncurated, with the amount varying by source and participant.

Details on this clone: This clone's antigen is unknown. The input lacks base qualities; no much larger clone sits a single base away.

TCRbeta CDR3 regions were amplified from genomic DNA using the immunoSEQ Assay, a bias-controlled multiplex PCR. The authors' analysis ran thus. The number of nucleated cells in each sample was estimated by amplification of reference gene primers within the assay. To quantify the absolute abundance of each unique TCRbeta CDR3 rearrangement, sequence reads were collapsed and filtered. For each sample, productive Simpson clonality was calculated as the square root of Simpson's diversity index across productive rearrangements. TCRdb carries this immuneACCESS record with in-frame sequences only. Its versions omit some clonotypes, under half of them owing to an unresolved V gene in the studies checked, with the rest unexplained. V and J calls and clone size follow that table, whereas D and trimming were derived from the DNA. This sample comprises 60,000 to 75,000 clones, roughly 90% of them detected only once. Jointly, the top ten make up 1.6% of the sample.

Each collaborating institution followed its own protocols to collect whole blood in K2EDTA tubes. For TCRbeta analysis, collaborator samples were shipped as frozen whole blood, as isolated PBMCs, or as DNA extracted from either sample type. After removal of 4 bases from V and 5 bases from J, the junction retains 7 bases not matched to a gene. From the cysteine up to the phenylalanine, the CDR3 has a length of 14 residues. The CDR3 DNA has 42 bases and is translated from base 1. CDR1 and CDR2, looked up from the germline V gene, are SNHLY and FYNNEI. The chain is made from TRBV2 and TRBJ2-5; 7 bases in between match TRBD1. The source of this sequence is a human donor in a cohort sampled during active COVID-19. The sequenced material came from peripheral blood. CDR3 loop: CASSAQGVRETQYF. The base sequence is TGTGCCAGCAGTGCTCAGGGGGTTCGGGAGACCCAGTACTTC.